In this sample, the clone carrying this T cell receptor beta chain turned up a few times. Its antigen is not known. The data stem from a study of T-cell memory formation after mild COVID-19. Study conclusions and caveats: Balance between CD4 and CD8 was seen in clones contracting day 15 to 85, and a CD4+ lean was seen in later expanders. Researchers found some responding clones in pre-infection memory, a sign that cross-reactive memory joined.

CDR1 is SGHTA and CDR2 is FQGTGA in the germline V gene. V was pared by 2 bases and J by 6 bases, with 14 bases between. The CDR3 contains 15 residues. TCRdb independently ran MiXCR on the 5' RACE reads; one entry per CDR3 protein. This table has hundreds of thousands of distinct CDR3 sequences, around 17% appearing once. The sequencing input was PBMCs or a T cell subset sorted from them (not recorded which). The genes are TRBV7-3 and TRBJ2-1; the D is unclear. This TCR was recovered from an adult woman who had mild COVID-19 (a few samples of this study predate the infection). Cell type and time point are not known. CDR3: CASSLWAEKGNEQFF. The CDR3 coding sequence is TGTGCCAGCAGCTTATGGGCCGAGAAGGGCAATGAGCAGTTCTTC.